These 23 T cell receptor beta chains originate from one sample sequenced in a study of cytomegalovirus exposure and HLA in healthy donors. PCR amplification relied on 60 Vbeta primers (plus 13 Jbeta primers). Generated by immunoSEQ multiplex PCR, the TCRdb table keeps only in-frame clones and is missing some. The data hold some 120,000 clones, with around three quarters observed a single time. Material: PBMCs. The receptors shown here come from a human donor in good health.

The V and J genes are TRBV5-1 and TRBJ1-2, with 7 bases lining up with TRBD1. Per germline, CDR1 SGHRS and CDR2 YFSETQ. V dropped 5 bases and J dropped 8; count of bases not matched to a gene: 12. The CDR3 spans 14 residues. Here the CDR3 reads CASRTLTGTKGYTF. DNA of the CDR3: TGCGCCAGCAGGACATTGACAGGGACAAAGGGCTACACCTTC.

The chain carries TRBV4-1 and TRBJ2-2, with D possibly TRBD2 on 5 matching bases. Trimming removed 3 bases from V and 2 bases from J, with 16 bases in between. CDR3 length: 17 amino acids. Germline CDR1 MGHRA, CDR2 YSYEKL. The CDR3 loop reads CASSQVLGEHNTGELFF. DNA for the CDR3: TGCGCCAGCAGCCAGGTACTAGGCGAGCACAACACCGGGGAGCTGTTTTTT.

The V call is TRBV5-1, the J call TRBJ1-4, with 11 bases matching TRBD1. Germline V CDR1 and CDR2: SGHRS, YFSETQ. The V segment lost 4 bases and the J segment 8 bases; nucleotides outside the gene matches: 7. This CDR3 contains 15 residues. The CDR3 sequence: CASSQAGQGGEKLFF. The CDR3 nucleotides read TGCGCCAGCAGCCAGGCGGGACAGGGGGGAGAAAAACTGTTTTTT.

This clone has only one observation. The chain links TRBV30 to TRBJ1-3; D is unclear. The V gene lost 3 bases and the J gene lost 0 bases, with 18 bases spanning the gap. The germline gives CDR1 GTSNPN, CDR2 SVGIG (reference sequence). The CDR3 has 17 amino acids. The CDR3, as DNA: TGTGCCTGGAGGGGTGGCGGGCCTAAGAGCTCTGGAAACACCATATATTTT. Translated, it gives CAWRGGGPKSSGNTIYF. The variable domain in full, with the rest retrieved from reference TRBV30 and TRBJ1-3, is SQTIHQWPATLVQPVGSPLSLECTVEGTSNPNLYWYRQAAGRGLQLLFYSVGIGQISSEVPQNLSASRPQDRQFILSSKKLLLSDSGFYLCAWRGGGPKSSGNTIYFGEGSWLTVV.

This sequence joins TRBV4-2 and TRBJ2-3, with 9 bases identical to TRBD2. CDR1 and CDR2 (germline): LGHNA, YNFKEQ. With 0 bases clipped from V and 7 bases from J, the junction kept 11 bases outside the gene matches. The CDR3 totals 17 residues. CDR3 sequence: CASSQETAGGPSYTQYF. The CDR3 DNA reads as TGTGCCAGCAGCCAAGAGACGGCGGGAGGGCCATCTTATACGCAGTATTTT.

V usage is TRBV6-6 and J usage is TRBJ1-1, with D perhaps matching TRBD1 (5 bases). Germline CDR1 reads MNHNY; CDR2 reads SVGAGI (reference sequence). With 9 bases removed from V and 0 bases from J, the gap between germline ends came to 20 bases. CDR3 length equals 16 residues. The CDR3 protein is CASSGKGSALNTEAFF. The CDR3, as DNA: TGTGCCAGTTCAGGGAAGGGGTCCGCCCTGAACACTGAAGCTTTCTTT.

The chain couples TRBV5-6 to TRBJ2-2, with a possible D match to TRBD1 (6 bases). The CDR3 covers 15 residues. Trimming cost V 7 bases and J 6 bases, with 19 bases left between them. Germline-derived CDR1 and CDR2 are SGHDT and YYEEEE. The CDR3 DNA reads TGTGCCAGCCAATTGTCCCCTACAGGGCCCGGGGAGCTGTTTTTT. Amino acids: CASQLSPTGPGELFF.

This chain uses TRBV18 with TRBJ2-1; TRBD2 matches at 12 bases. The CDR3 consists of 16 residues. Trimming cost V 3 bases and J 6 bases; bases outside gene matches: 6. Germline assignment: CDR1 KGHSH and CDR2 LQKENI. The CDR3 sequence is CASSPPLAGGSNEQFF. The CDR3 DNA is TGTGCCAGCTCACCGCCGCTAGCGGGAGGGTCCAATGAGCAGTTCTTC.

V and J are TRBV7-2 and TRBJ2-5; the match to TRBD2 covers 13 bases. The better agreement between TRBJ2-7 and the DNA end casts doubt on the J call. From germline, CDR1 is SGHTA and CDR2 FQGNSA. The CDR3 runs to 17 residues. CDR3 loop: CASSLVGTSGTAYEQYF. CDR3 nucleotides: TGTGCCAGCAGCTTAGTTGGGACTAGCGGGACTGCCTACGAGCAGTACTTC.

The chain is built from TRBV28 and TRBJ2-3; D not certain. This CDR3 region has 17 residues. The germline CDR1 and CDR2 sequences are MDHEN and SYDVKM. Trimming stripped 7 bases from V and 0 bases from J, with 20 bases between. The CDR3 sequence is CASTTIIQYQSTDTQYF. Here the CDR3 DNA reads TGTGCCAGCACCACTATAATCCAGTACCAAAGCACAGATACGCAGTATTTT.

The rearrangement uses TRBV5-5 and TRBJ2-7, with D perhaps matching TRBD1 (6 bases). The CDR3 has 14 residues. From germline, CDR1 is SGHKS and CDR2 YYEKEE (reference sequence). Trimming left V 1 base short and J 4 bases short, with 12 bases between. Here the CDR3 reads CASSLYQGMYEQYF. The CDR3 DNA sequence: TGTGCCAGCAGCTTGTACCAGGGGATGTACGAGCAGTACTTC.

V gene TRBV9 combines with J gene TRBJ1-3; possible D gene TRBD1, 5 bases. Germline CDR1 is SGDLS and CDR2 is YYNGEE. Between the trimmed V and J ends, which lost 5 bases and 3 bases, there was a span of 18 bases. The CDR3 sequence is 16 residues long. The chain's CDR3 is CASRRGGSWDGNTIYF. In nucleotides, the CDR3 is TGTGCCAGCAGACGGGGGGGTTCATGGGATGGAAACACCATATATTTT.

The V call is TRBV21-1, the J call TRBJ2-1; the table assigns TRBD1, which was not confirmed against the DNA. TRBV21-1 is designated a pseudogene. The CDR3 runs to 18 residues. This chain's CDR3 is CASSKGRFQGGSYNEQFF. The CDR3 region has the DNA TGTGCCAGCAGCAAAGGACGGTTTCAGGGGGGCTCCTACAATGAGCAGTTCTTC.

This clone was seen a handful of times. The V call is TRBV5-4, the J call TRBJ2-3; 15 bases are shared with TRBD2. Germline CDR1 and CDR2: SGHNT and YYREEE (reference sequence). V dropped 3 bases and J dropped 0; count of bases not matched to a gene: 11. The length of the CDR3 is 20 residues. The CDR3 here is CASSSDWTSGRASSTDTQYF. The CDR3 coding sequence is TGTGCCAGCAGCTCCGACTGGACTAGCGGGAGGGCATCGAGCACAGATACGCAGTATTTT.

V and J are TRBV7-8 and TRBJ1-2; weak D call: TRBD1 (6 bases). V was pared by 5 bases and J by 0 bases, with 16 bases between. Germline CDR1 SGHVS, CDR2 FQNEAQ. This CDR3 comprises 16 residues. The CDR3 reads CASSPLGQLPNYGYTF. The CDR3 DNA reads as TGTGCCAGCAGCCCCCTGGGACAACTCCCTAACTATGGCTACACCTTC.

The gene calls are TRBV29-1 and TRBJ2-3, with a possible D match to TRBD1 (6 bases). With 7 bases removed from V and 9 bases from J, the gap between germline ends came to 14 bases. Per the germline V gene, CDR1 is SQVTM and CDR2 is ANQGSEA. CDR3 length equals 11 residues. The CDR3 reads CSATSRGTQYF. In DNA form, the CDR3 reads TGCAGCGCTACTTCTAGGGGGACGCAGTATTTT.

The rearrangement links TRBV5-8 to TRBJ1-1; D gene uncertain. Deletions cut 0 bases from V and 1 base from J, with 10 bases between. The CDR3 is made up of 15 amino acids. In germline, CDR1 is SGHTS, CDR2 YDEGEE. CDR3: CASSLANARNTEAFF. CDR3 nucleotides: TGTGCCAGCAGCTTGGCCAATGCCAGGAACACTGAAGCTTTCTTT.

The V and J genes are TRBV18 and TRBJ2-7, with TRBD2 identical over 8 bases. This CDR3 has 15 amino acids. Germline assignment: CDR1 KGHSH and CDR2 LQKENI. V trimming: 0 bases; J trimming: 5 bases; junction bases outside the gene matches: 6. The CDR3 region is CASSPPGTRLDEQYF. The CDR3 coding sequence is TGTGCCAGCTCACCACCAGGGACTAGGCTCGACGAGCAGTACTTC.

This clone was recorded only once. The chain is built from TRBV5-3 and TRBJ1-2; possibly TRBD1 for D (6 bases). TRBV5-3 is an ORF; its function is uncertain. The CDR3 loop spans 15 amino acids. V gave up 3 bases and J gave up 4 bases, with 16 bases separating them. Written as DNA, the CDR3 is TGTGCCAGAAGCTCTAGACAGGAAAACATCTATGGCTACACCTTC. It is translated as CARSSRQENIYGYTF.

This clone was seen more than once but under ten times. The V gene is TRBV5-6, the J gene TRBJ1-2; 8 bases line up with TRBD1. CDR3 size: 12 residues. CDR1 SGHDT and CDR2 YYEEEE come from the germline V gene. V lost 3 bases, J lost 7 bases, and 2 bases stayed unmatched. CDR3 amino acids: CASSYTGGGYTF. CDR3 bases: TGTGCCAGCAGCTATACAGGGGGTGGCTACACCTTC.

The rearrangement joins TRBV28 to TRBJ1-1; 7 bases map to TRBD1. This CDR3 contains 16 residues. Trimming removed 3 bases from V and 3 bases from J; junction bases left unmatched: 10. Germline CDR1 is MDHEN and CDR2 is SYDVKM. CDR3 amino acids: CASSLGGQPSYTEAFF. The CDR3 DNA reads TGTGCCAGCAGTTTGGGGGGACAGCCGTCGTACACTGAAGCTTTCTTT.

V is TRBV5-5 and J is TRBJ2-3; D is ambiguous. CDR3 size: 16 residues. V lost 0 bases, J lost 2 bases, and 13 bases lay in between. Per germline, CDR1 SGHKS and CDR2 YYEKEE (reference sequence). This CDR3 is CASSLANPGNTDTQYF. The CDR3 DNA follows: TGTGCCAGCAGCTTGGCCAACCCAGGCAACACAGATACGCAGTATTTT.

The genes are TRBV6-6 and TRBJ2-3, with 9 bases lining up with TRBD2. The CDR3 consists of 14 residues. Unmatched junction bases numbered 5, after V lost 6 bases and J lost 4 bases. Germline CDR1 reads MNHNY; CDR2 reads SVGAGI (reference sequence). The CDR3 nucleotides read TGTGCCAGCAGGCGTCTAGCGGGGTCAGATACGCAGTATTTT. This encodes CASRRLAGSDTQYF.